Listed below are T cell receptor beta chains from one sample, sequenced in a study of brain T cells in children with intractable seizures. Produced via immunoSEQ multiplex PCR; TCRdb's table is partial and in-frame only. The data contain about 110,000 clones, 90% to 95% of them seen just once; the ten biggest clones take up about 3.8%. Here the sequenced sample was peripheral blood, taken at surgery. These receptor sequences come from a boy younger than two with hemimegalencephaly and intractable seizures. Each CDR3 is given with its conserved first and last residue.

>TRBV18|TRBJ1-2
CASSHRQTLYGYTF
>TRBV4-1|TRBJ2-7
CASSQLTGAYEQYF
>TRBV28|TRBJ2-2
CASGSPGLTGELFF
>TRBV27|TRBJ2-3
CASSLLQVSGTDTQYF
>TRBV27|TRBJ2-5
CASSLLGGETQYF
>TRBV7-2|TRBJ2-1
CASSLRTSGRVVGQFF
>TRBV7-3|TRBJ2-1
CASSPQFPRPPYNEQFF
>TRBV11-3|TRBJ2-7
CASSRTPGLGTSLQYF
>TRBV5-1|TRBJ2-5
CASRLAGLLKETQYF
>TRBV6-5|TRBJ2-7
CASSYVAERGEQYF
>TRBV18|TRBJ2-4
CASSPPQAGYIQYF
>TRBV7-2|TRBJ2-7
CASSLFGTVGRYEQYF
>TRBV7-3|TRBJ2-1
CASSLTSSLGSYNEQFF
>TRBV27|TRBJ1-6
CASSFTAGPLHF
>TRBV5-6|TRBJ1-5
CASSLGGYSNQPQHF
>TRBV6-2/TRBV6-3|TRBJ1-4
CASRHSSGWGEKLFF
>TRBV5-1|TRBJ1-1
CASSLARQMNTEAFF
>TRBV4-1|TRBJ1-1
CASSRDILNTEAFF
>TRBV3-1/TRBV3-2|TRBJ2-1
CASSQGSGQFF
>TRBV12-3/TRBV12-4|TRBJ1-2
CASSPGTSYGYTF
>TRBV27|TRBJ1-2
CASSSGLKSNYGYTF
>TRBV6-2/TRBV6-3|TRBJ1-5
CASSPGGNQPQHF
>TRBV7-2|TRBJ1-1
CASSLAWGRNTEAFF
>TRBV9|TRBJ2-2
CASSVTREAVNTGELFF
>TRBV6-5|TRBJ2-6
CASNIDRANVLTF
>TRBV28|TRBJ1-1
CASSLLGVGDTEAFF
>TRBV5-5|TRBJ2-7
CASSSPGLASYEQYF
>TRBV28|TRBJ1-2
CASSLYGQGGNYGYTF
>TRBV4-3|TRBJ2-7
CASSPAREIYSYEQYF
>TRBV2|TRBJ2-3
CASSEADSDTQYF
>TRBV3-1/TRBV3-2|TRBJ2-5
CASSQGGKGKETQYF
>TRBV7-3|TRBJ2-1
CASSALDSGRASYNEQFF
>TRBV6-5|TRBJ1-6
CASSIDSSYNSPLHF